These 29 T cell receptor beta chains originate from one sample sequenced in a study of CD8 T cells in Susac syndrome. RNA in amounts of about 0.45 to 1 ug was reverse transcribed with random hexamers. MiXCR was run by TCRdb on the immunoSEQ multiplex PCR reads, yielding one entry per CDR3 protein. The sample contains some 130,000 distinct CDR3 sequences, about 96% of which appear only once. The sequencing sample was made of CD4+ T cells from PBMCs. The receptors here all came from a human donor in good health.

The V and J genes are TRBV28 and TRBJ2-7, with D tentatively TRBD1 (6 bases). This CDR3 comprises 16 residues. Germline assignment: CDR1 MDHEN and CDR2 SYDVKM. Trimming left V 6 bases short and J 0 bases short, with 18 bases between. The CDR3: CASSGTPGASSYEQYF. CDR3 DNA sequence: TGTGCCAGCAGCGGCACCCCAGGGGCGAGCTCCTACGAGCAGTACTTC. Full variable domain (remainder filled in from reference TRBV28 and TRBJ2-7): DVKVTQSSRYLVKRTGEKVFLECVQDMDHENMFWYRQDPGLGLRLIYFSYDVKMKEKGDIPEGYSVSREKKERFSLILESASTNQTSMYLCASSGTPGASSYEQYFGPGTRLTVT.

The CDR3 region has the DNA TGTGCCAGCAGTTCTCAGGGGTTGACTTATGGCTACACCTTC. Translated, it gives CASSSQGLTYGYTF. The genes are TRBV27 and TRBJ1-2; D is possibly TRBD1 (6 bases). V lost 4 bases to trimming and J lost 5 bases, with 14 bases between them. There are 14 residues in the CDR3. Germline CDR1 is MNHEY and CDR2 is SMNVEV (reference sequence).

On this clonotype itself: At one boundary the junction diverges from the germline segment, which might be a read error. The V call is TRBV3-1, the J call TRBJ2-5, with D maybe TRBD2 (5 bases). This CDR3 is built from 15 residues. Germline loops: CDR1 LGHDT, CDR2 YNNKEL (reference sequence). The CDR3 is CASSQGGPRSGTQYF. The CDR3, as DNA: TGTGCCAGCAGTCAAGGCGGGCCCCGAAGTGGGACCCAGTACTTC.

This chain connects TRBV10-3 to TRBJ2-2; D remains ambiguous. This CDR3 has 13 amino acids. The germline V gene has CDR1 ENHRY and CDR2 SYGVKD. Between the trimmed V and J ends, which lost 0 bases and 6 bases, there was a span of 5 bases. CDR3 sequence: CAISESPAGELFF. CDR3 DNA sequence: TGTGCCATCAGTGAGTCCCCGGCCGGGGAGCTGTTTTTT.

The chain carries TRBV5-6 and TRBJ2-5; 9 nucleotides agree with TRBD2. CDR3 size: 18 residues. V shed 4 bases and J 2 bases; nucleotides not matched to a gene: 15. The germline V gene encodes CDR1 SGHDT and CDR2 YYEEEE. This CDR3 reads CASSAPGGASGVQETQYF. DNA of the CDR3: TGTGCCAGCAGCGCCCCCGGCGGGGCTAGCGGGGTTCAAGAGACCCAGTACTTC.

J is TRBJ2-3 and V is TRBV24-1, with D perhaps matching TRBD1 or TRBD2 (5 bases each). The CDR3 covers 13 residues. Germline V gene lookup returns CDR1 KGHDR and CDR2 SFDVKD. V lost 9 bases and J lost 5, with 14 bases in between. The CDR3, as DNA: TGTGCCACCGGGACCCCCGGGAAAGATACGCAGTATTTT. It yields the protein CATGTPGKDTQYF.

The chain joins TRBV15 to TRBJ2-7, with no clear D. The CDR3 extends over 13 amino acids. Trimming removed 0 bases at V and 2 bases at J, with 5 bases between. Germline-derived CDR1 and CDR2 are LNHNV and YYDKDF (reference sequence). DNA of the CDR3: TGTGCCACCAGCAGAGATCCTGCCTACGAGCAGTACTTC. The encoded protein is CATSRDPAYEQYF.

This clonotype has only one observation. In DNA form, the CDR3 reads TGTGCCAGCTCACCCTCTGAGACCACCTACGAGCAGTACTTC. This gives the protein CASSPSETTYEQYF. The chain employs TRBV18 and TRBJ2-7, with no clear D. Germline V gives CDR1 KGHSH, CDR2 LQKENI. V was shortened by 3 bases and J by 2 bases, with 11 bases between the two germline ends. The CDR3 runs 14 residues.

Written as DNA, the CDR3 is TGCGCCAGCAGCTTTTTGACCAATGAGCAGTTCTTC. It is translated as CASSFLTNEQFF. The V call is TRBV5-1, the J call TRBJ2-1; D remains unclear. Trimming took 2 bases from V and 6 from J, leaving 6 bases between them. This CDR3 contains 12 residues. Germline V gives CDR1 SGHRS, CDR2 YFSETQ.

The J gene is TRBJ2-2, the V gene TRBV29-1; D possibly corresponds to TRBD1 (5 bases). Germline CDR1 SQVTM, CDR2 ANQGSEA. This CDR3 is 15 amino acids long. Trimming left V 7 bases short and J 7 bases short, with 22 bases between. In DNA form, the CDR3 reads TGCAGCGCACTCTCTCCGCGGCAGCAGGGCGGGGAGCTGTTTTTT. This gives the protein CSALSPRQQGGELFF.

This sequence joins TRBV20-1 and TRBJ2-5, with D unresolved. Germline V lookup: CDR1 DFQATT, CDR2 SNEGSKA (reference sequence). The CDR3 is 11 residues long. Between the trimmed V and J ends, which lost 6 bases and 5 bases, there was a span of 10 bases. CDR3 sequence: CSAQSSETQYF. In DNA, the CDR3 is TGCAGTGCCCAGAGTTCGGAGACCCAGTACTTC.

The V gene is TRBV4-1, the J gene TRBJ2-7, with D perhaps matching TRBD1 (6 bases). Trimming took 4 bases from V and 2 from J, leaving 12 bases between them. The CDR3 has 14 amino acids. Germline V gene data show CDR1 as MGHRA and CDR2 as YSYEKL. DNA for the CDR3: TGCGCCAGCAGCCGAGGGGACAACGCCTACGAGCAGTACTTC. It encodes CASSRGDNAYEQYF.

J is TRBJ2-1 and V is TRBV3-1, with D hard to call. Trimming took 1 base from V and 7 from J, leaving 8 bases between them. CDR3 length: 13 amino acids. Germline CDR1 is LGHDT and CDR2 is YNNKEL (reference sequence). The CDR3 nucleotides read TGTGCCAGCAGCCAAGCTCTCAATAATGAGCAGTTCTTC. Protein product: CASSQALNNEQFF.

This sequence joins TRBV5-1 and TRBJ2-7; 11 positions agree with TRBD2. Germline V gene data show CDR1 as SGHRS and CDR2 as YFSETQ. The CDR3 length is 15 residues. With 7 bases clipped from V and 6 bases from J, the junction kept 12 bases outside the gene matches. The CDR3 nucleotides are TGCGCCAGCGGACTACTAGCGGGAGACTTCTCCGAGCAGTACTTC. Encoded protein: CASGLLAGDFSEQYF. Variable domain in full (rest from reference TRBV5-1 and TRBJ2-7): KAGVTQTPRYLIKTRGQQVTLSCSPISGHRSVSWYQQTPGQGLQFLFEYFSETQRNKGNFPGRFSGRQFSNSRSEMNVSTLELGDSALYLCASGLLAGDFSEQYFGPGTRLTVT.

The rearrangement joins TRBV7-2 to TRBJ2-3, with 12 bases lining up with TRBD2. With 3 bases clipped from V and 2 bases from J, the junction kept 3 bases outside the gene matches. CDR3 size: 16 residues. CDR1 is SGHTA and CDR2 is FQGNSA in the germline V gene. The DNA for the CDR3 is TGTGCCAGCAGCTTTCGGACTAGCGGGACCACAGATACGCAGTATTTT. Its protein product is CASSFRTSGTTDTQYF.

The CDR3 DNA sequence: TGTGCCAGCAGCCCCAGCCTAACTAGCGGGAGCCGGGGGGAGCAGTACTTC. The encoded protein is CASSPSLTSGSRGEQYF. The chain joins TRBV3-1 to TRBJ2-7; 11 bases fit TRBD2. Trimming removed 4 bases from V and 7 bases from J; junction bases left unmatched: 15. The CDR3 covers 17 residues. Looked up from germline, CDR1 is LGHDT and CDR2 is YNNKEL (reference sequence).

The chain employs TRBV27 and TRBJ2-7; TRBD2 matches 9 bases. This CDR3 has 13 amino acids. Germline values: CDR1 MNHEY, CDR2 SMNVEV (reference sequence). V gave up 4 bases and J gave up 6 bases; unmatched junction bases: 4. The CDR3 sequence is CASSSAGGIEQYF. Here the CDR3 DNA reads TGTGCCAGCAGTTCAGCGGGAGGTATCGAGCAGTACTTC.

V and J are TRBV3-1 and TRBJ1-5; D unresolved. Germline CDR1 LGHDT, CDR2 YNNKEL (reference sequence). CDR3 length: 15 residues. V lost 1 base to trimming and J lost 3 bases, with 10 bases between them. This chain's CDR3 is CASSQGGSHNQPQHF. The DNA of the CDR3 is TGTGCCAGCAGCCAAGGCGGGAGTCACAATCAGCCCCAGCATTTT.

The rearrangement joins TRBV6-1 to TRBJ2-5, with D tentatively TRBD2 (5 bases). In germline, CDR1 is MNHNS, CDR2 SASEGT. V was pared by 2 bases and J by 5 bases, with 9 bases between. The length of the CDR3 is 13 residues. The chain's CDR3 is CASSESGKETQYF. For the CDR3, the DNA is TGTGCCAGCAGTGAATCCGGGAAGGAGACCCAGTACTTC.

The chain uses TRBV2 and TRBJ1-2, with D perhaps matching TRBD1 (6 bases). Trimming stripped 6 bases from V and 7 bases from J, with 12 bases between. This CDR3 comprises 12 residues. Germline CDR1 is SNHLY and CDR2 is FYNNEI. DNA for the CDR3: TGTGCCAGCAGGAACAGGGAATCTGGCTACACCTTC. It codes for CASRNRESGYTF.

The chain joins TRBV5-1 to TRBJ2-3, with D maybe TRBD1 (6 bases). V dropped 0 bases and J dropped 3 bases, with 14 bases sitting between them. The CDR3 sequence is 16 residues long. Germline V CDR1 and CDR2: SGHRS, YFSETQ. CDR3 nucleotides: TGCGCCAGCAGCTTGGCCGGCGCAGGGGTAACAGATACGCAGTATTTT. Residues: CASSLAGAGVTDTQYF.

This clonotype was seen once. The V gene is TRBV29-1, the J gene TRBJ2-5; TRBD2 might be the D (5 bases). The germline gives CDR1 SQVTM, CDR2 ANQGSEA. Trimming removed 6 bases from V and 4 bases from J, with 9 bases in between. The CDR3 is 11 residues long. CDR3 bases: TGCAGCGTGTGGAGCGGAGAGACCCAGTACTTC. As protein: CSVWSGETQYF.

This chain joins TRBV5-6 and TRBJ2-7; possibly TRBD1 for D (5 bases). The CDR3 contains 15 residues. Looked up from germline, CDR1 is SGHDT and CDR2 is YYEEEE. V lost 2 bases and J lost 6, with 18 bases in between. Here the CDR3 reads CASSFVGTPGSEQYF. The CDR3 DNA follows: TGTGCCAGCAGCTTCGTGGGCACGCCAGGGTCCGAGCAGTACTTC.

V gene TRBV29-1 combines with J gene TRBJ2-3; no clear D. Per the germline V gene, CDR1 is SQVTM and CDR2 is ANQGSEA. This CDR3 contains 12 residues. V lost 0 bases, J lost 5 bases, and 6 bases lay in between. The chain's CDR3 is CSVEEVGDTQYF. The CDR3 DNA reads as TGCAGCGTTGAAGAGGTTGGAGATACGCAGTATTTT.

This chain uses TRBV7-2 with TRBJ2-1; 10 bases map to TRBD2. J was trimmed by 0 bases and V by 6 bases; bases with no gene match: 5. Germline V CDR1 and CDR2: SGHTA, FQGNSA. This CDR3 region has 16 residues. CDR3: CASSLSGGSSYNEQFF. The CDR3 DNA is TGTGCCAGCAGTCTTAGCGGGGGGAGCTCCTACAATGAGCAGTTCTTC. The variable domain in full, completed from reference TRBV7-2 and TRBJ2-1, reads GAGVSQSPSNKVTEKGKDVELRCDPISGHTALYWYRQSLGQGLEFLIYFQGNSAPDKSGLPSDRFSAERTGGSVSTLTIQRTQQEDSAVYLCASSLSGGSSYNEQFFGPGTRLTVL.

The V gene is TRBV12-3 or TRBV12-4, the J gene TRBJ2-5, with 8 positions matching TRBD2. After removal of 5 bases from V and 10 bases from J, the junction contained 12 bases not matched to a gene. The CDR3 consists of 14 residues. The CDR3 DNA reads as TGTGCCAGCAGTCCGCCTGTTTCCAGCGGGAGCCAGTACTTC. Protein sequence: CASSPPVSSGSQYF.

This clonotype occurred once. CDR3 nucleotide sequence: TGTGCCAGCAGCCCAAGTAATCAGCCCCAGCATTTT. This gives the protein CASSPSNQPQHF. The J gene is TRBJ1-5, the V gene TRBV7-8; D is unresolved. The CDR3 is 12 amino acids. The germline V gene has CDR1 SGHVS and CDR2 FQNEAQ. Between the trimmed V and J ends, which lost 5 bases and 4 bases, there was a span of 6 bases.

This clonotype was seen only once. The chain is built from TRBV29-1 and TRBJ2-4; no definite D call. Germline V gene sequence: CDR1 SQVTM, CDR2 ANQGSEA. V was pared by 7 bases and J by 0 bases, with 10 bases between. There are 13 residues in the CDR3. CDR3 in DNA: TGCAGCGCATCACCGATAGCCAAAAACATTCAGTACTTC. As protein: CSASPIAKNIQYF.

The rearrangement links TRBV5-1 to TRBJ2-3; D is uncertain. Germline CDR1 and CDR2: SGHRS and YFSETQ. This CDR3 has 16 amino acids. Trimming took off 3 bases at V and 0 bases at J, with 14 bases between the two ends. DNA for the CDR3: TGCGCCAGCAGCTGGTATAGCAGCACTAGCACAGATACGCAGTATTTT. Its protein is CASSWYSSTSTDTQYF.